This TCR beta chain originates from a study of T-cell memory formation after mild COVID-19. Using its own MiXCR run on the 5' RACE reads, TCRdb lists one record per CDR3 protein. The sample comprises about 190,000 distinct CDR3 sequences, about 16% of which are singletons, and approximately 2.4% rests with the top ten. Findings and limits, study-wide: Clones which contracted sat mainly in CM and EM if CD4+, and in EMRA if CD8+. That cross-reactive memory joined was suggested by some responding clones appearing in pre-infection memory.

To note about this clonotype: The antigen is undetermined.

V was shortened by 6 bases and J by 0 bases, with 14 bases between the two germline ends. The CDR3 is 15 residues long. The receptor was isolated from an adult woman who had mild COVID-19 (a few samples of this study predate the infection). Cell type and time point are not known. The rearrangement joins TRBV12-3 or TRBV12-4 to TRBJ1-2; tentative D call: TRBD1 (5 bases). Source material: PBMCs or a T cell subset sorted from them (not recorded which). The CDR3 loop is CASSKTTDSNYGYTF. The CDR3 coding sequence is TGTGCCAGCAGCAAGACGACAGATTCTAACTATGGCTACACCTTC.